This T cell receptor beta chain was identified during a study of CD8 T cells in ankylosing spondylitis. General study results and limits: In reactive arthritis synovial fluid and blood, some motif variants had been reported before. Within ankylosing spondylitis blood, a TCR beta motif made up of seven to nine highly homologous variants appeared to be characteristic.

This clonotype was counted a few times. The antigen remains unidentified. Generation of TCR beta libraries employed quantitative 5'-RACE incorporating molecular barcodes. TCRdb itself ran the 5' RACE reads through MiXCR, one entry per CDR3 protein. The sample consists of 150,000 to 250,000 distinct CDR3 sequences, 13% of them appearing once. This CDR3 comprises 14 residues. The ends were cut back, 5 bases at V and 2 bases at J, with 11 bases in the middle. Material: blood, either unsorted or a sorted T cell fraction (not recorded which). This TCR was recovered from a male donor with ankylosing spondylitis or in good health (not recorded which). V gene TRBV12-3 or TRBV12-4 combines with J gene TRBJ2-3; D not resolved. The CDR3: CASSPLRVTDTQYF. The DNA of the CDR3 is TGTGCCAGCAGTCCGCTACGGGTCACAGATACGCAGTATTTT.